Each of the 31 T cell receptor beta chains below was sequenced from the same sample in a study of CD8+CD57+ T cells in acquired aplastic anemia. Genomic DNA provided the template from which TCR beta VDJ and CDR3 profiles were obtained. Each CDR3 protein gets one entry after TCRdb re-called the reads with MiXCR. This repertoire shows about 210,000 distinct CDR3 sequences, approximately 35% found once; its top ten account for more than 0.95%. What was sequenced was sorted CD4+, CD8+, or CD8+CD57+ T cells (not recorded which) from PBMCs. Every receptor here comes from a human donor in good health, serving as a control.

This sequence joins TRBV10-3 and TRBJ2-7; the match to TRBD1 covers 12 bases. The trim removed 6 bases at V and 5 bases at J, leaving 8 bases unmatched. The V gene's germline CDR1 is ENHRY and CDR2 SYGVKD. This CDR3 contains 15 residues. The CDR3 region is CAIRQPGQGAHEQYF. For the CDR3, the DNA is TGTGCCATCAGGCAACCGGGACAGGGGGCTCACGAGCAGTACTTC.

The chain joins TRBV9 to TRBJ2-2, with TRBD2 identical over 13 bases. Losses at the gene ends were 3 bases for V and 2 bases for J; bases not matched to a gene: 4. Germline-derived CDR1 and CDR2 are SGDLS and YYNGEE. CDR3 size: 17 residues. The CDR3 loop reads CASSAEGLAGNTGELFF. DNA for the CDR3: TGTGCCAGCAGCGCAGAGGGACTAGCGGGAAACACCGGGGAGCTGTTTTTT. Combining the CDR3 with reference TRBV9 and TRBJ2-2 gives the whole variable domain DSGVTQTPKHLITATGQRVTLRCSPRSGDLSVYWYQQSLDQGLQFLIQYYNGEERAKGNILERFSAQQFPDLHSELNLSSLELGDSALYFCASSAEGLAGNTGELFFGEGSRLTVL.

The J gene is TRBJ2-7, the V gene TRBV19; possibly TRBD1 for D (6 bases). CDR3 length equals 14 residues. From germline, CDR1 is LNHDA and CDR2 SQIVND (reference sequence). V lost 6 bases and J lost 5, with 17 bases in between. The chain's CDR3 is CASRRVRTANEQYF. The DNA of the CDR3 is TGTGCCAGTAGGCGAGTTCGGACAGCGAACGAGCAGTACTTC.

This clonotype was counted ten times or more. V and J are TRBV7-9 and TRBJ1-2; perhaps TRBD1 as D (5 bases). The CDR3 covers 14 residues. V was shortened by 2 bases and J by 2 bases, with 9 bases between the two germline ends. Germline V CDR1 and CDR2: SEHNR, FQNEAQ (reference sequence). The CDR3 region is CASSLIPGNYGYTF. The CDR3 DNA sequence: TGTGCCAGCAGCTTAATTCCAGGGAACTATGGCTACACCTTC.

This clonotype showed up many times. The chain employs TRBV20-1 and TRBJ1-5; 11 bases fit TRBD1. CDR3 length: 15 residues. J gave up 7 bases and V 1 base, and 6 bases lay outside the gene matches. The germline V gene has CDR1 DFQATT and CDR2 SNEGSKA (reference sequence). For the CDR3, the DNA is TGCAGTGCTAGAGCCGGACAGGGGGCCGGACAGCCCCAGCATTTT. This codes for CSARAGQGAGQPQHF.

The V call is TRBV19, the J call TRBJ1-3; D call uncertain. The CDR3 consists of 15 residues. Between the trimmed V and J ends, which lost 7 bases and 0 bases, there was a span of 13 bases. CDR1 is LNHDA, CDR2 SQIVND, per germline (reference sequence). The DNA of the CDR3 is TGTGCCAGTAACATTCGGCAGAACTCTGGAAACACCATATATTTT. This encodes CASNIRQNSGNTIYF.

The V and J genes are TRBV11-2 and TRBJ2-7, with TRBD1 identical over 11 bases. Germline-derived CDR1 and CDR2 are SGHAT and FQNNGV. This CDR3 region has 15 residues. The junction had 9 bases not matched to a gene; V was cut back by 5 bases and J by 6 bases. CDR3 sequence: CASSLTRTGGSEQYF. The DNA for the CDR3 is TGTGCCAGCAGCCTAACCCGGACAGGGGGCAGCGAGCAGTACTTC.

This clonotype came up a few times. The CDR3 DNA reads TGCGCCAGCAGCTTGTTGGCGGGAGTGGAAGATACGCAGTATTTT. Its protein product is CASSLLAGVEDTQYF. V usage is TRBV5-1 and J usage is TRBJ2-3, with TRBD2 matching over 7 bases. Germline assignment: CDR1 SGHRS and CDR2 YFSETQ. The CDR3 is made up of 15 amino acids. The trim removed 1 base at V and 5 bases at J, leaving 7 bases unmatched.

The chain carries TRBV19 and TRBJ1-1, with D perhaps matching TRBD1 (5 bases). The length of the CDR3 is 13 residues. CDR1 and CDR2 from the germline V gene are LNHDA and SQIVND (reference sequence). Trimming removed 7 bases from V and 0 bases from J, with 9 bases in between. CDR3 residues: CASNFRVNTEAFF. For the CDR3, the DNA is TGTGCCAGTAACTTCAGGGTGAACACTGAAGCTTTCTTT. Based on the CDR3 plus reference TRBV19 and TRBJ1-1, the full variable domain is DGGITQSPKYLFRKEGQNVTLSCEQNLNHDAMYWYRQDPGQGLRLIYYSQIVNDFQKGDIAEGYSVSREKKESFPLTVTSAQKNPTAFYLCASNFRVNTEAFFGQGTRLTVV.

This clonotype was seen repeatedly, ten times or more. This chain links TRBV20-1 with TRBJ1-5; D gene unclear. The germline V gene encodes CDR1 DFQATT and CDR2 SNEGSKA (reference sequence). V dropped 5 bases and J dropped 0 bases, with 14 bases sitting between them. CDR3 length: 15 residues. CDR3 loop: CSAGMLGGSNQPQHF. The CDR3 bases are TGCAGTGCTGGTATGTTGGGTGGTAGCAATCAGCCCCAGCATTTT.

In this sample, this clonotype turned up many times. V gene TRBV19 combines with J gene TRBJ2-5, with D unresolved. CDR3 length: 13 residues. CDR1 and CDR2 from the germline V gene are LNHDA and SQIVND (reference sequence). The V end lost 4 bases, the J end lost 2 bases, and 8 bases lay between the germline ends. CDR3 nucleotides: TGTGCCAGTAGTACTATTTATCAAGAGACCCAGTACTTC. Translated, it gives CASSTIYQETQYF. Using reference TRBV19 and TRBJ2-5 for the parts outside the CDR3, the full variable domain is DGGITQSPKYLFRKEGQNVTLSCEQNLNHDAMYWYRQDPGQGLRLIYYSQIVNDFQKGDIAEGYSVSREKKESFPLTVTSAQKNPTAFYLCASSTIYQETQYFGPGTRLLVL.

This clonotype was counted ten times or more. The CDR3 loop is CAISDPTSDHEQYF. The CDR3 bases are TGTGCCATCAGTGACCCTACTAGCGACCACGAGCAGTACTTC. The chain has TRBV10-3 and TRBJ2-7; 7 bases are shared with TRBD2. The length of the CDR3 is 14 residues. CDR1 and CDR2 from the germline V gene are ENHRY and SYGVKD. The V segment lost 3 bases and the J segment 5 bases; nucleotides outside the gene matches: 7.

The chain employs TRBV4-2 and TRBJ2-3; a weak D match, TRBD2 (6 bases). Germline values: CDR1 LGHNA, CDR2 YNFKEQ. Trimming took off 0 bases at V and 4 bases at J, with 14 bases between the two ends. The CDR3 consists of 16 residues. In DNA, the CDR3 is TGTGCCAGCAGCCAAGATGGTGTTAGGGAGGCAGATACGCAGTATTTT. Its protein product is CASSQDGVREADTQYF.

J is TRBJ2-7 and V is TRBV7-9, with 7 bases fitting TRBD2. The CDR3 spans 14 residues. Germline trimming cut 5 bases from V and 6 bases from J; bases unmatched to any gene: 10. Germline CDR1 reads SEHNR; CDR2 reads FQNEAQ (reference sequence). CDR3 DNA: TGTGCCAGCAGCCCCGGGAGACTAGCAATCGAGCAGTACTTC. This codes for CASSPGRLAIEQYF.

The chain is built from TRBV15 and TRBJ2-7, with 9 bases identical to TRBD1. CDR3 size: 15 residues. Germline V gene sequence: CDR1 LNHNV, CDR2 YYDKDF (reference sequence). V dropped 3 bases and J dropped 4; count of bases not matched to a gene: 7. Here the CDR3 reads CATSSPGTGLYEQYF. CDR3 DNA sequence: TGTGCCACCAGCAGTCCCGGGACAGGGCTTTACGAGCAGTACTTC.

This clonotype has ten or more counts. CDR3 sequence: CSASMGTPPGYTF. The CDR3 DNA reads as TGCAGTGCCTCAATGGGGACCCCGCCCGGCTACACCTTC. This rearrangement joins TRBV20-1 to TRBJ1-2; D possibly corresponds to TRBD1 (5 bases). This CDR3 contains 13 residues. Looked up from germline, CDR1 is DFQATT and CDR2 is SNEGSKA (reference sequence). V lost 6 bases, J lost 8 bases, and 19 bases lay in between.

As to this clonotype: The junction departs from germline at one end; a sequencing error may be responsible. CDR3 DNA sequence: TGCGCCGGCAGCTTAGGAGGAGGGGGTGACTATGGCTACACCTTC. As protein: CAGSLGGGGDYGYTF. This rearrangement joins TRBV5-1 to TRBJ1-2; weak D call: TRBD1 (6 bases). The germline gives CDR1 SGHRS, CDR2 YFSETQ. CDR3 length: 15 amino acids.

As for this clonotype: This may arise from a read error, as a much more abundant clone is one base away. The CDR3 DNA is TGCGCCAGCAGCGGCGGGGCGTCGAGCTCCTACGAGCAGTACTTC. This sequence encodes CASSGGASSSYEQYF. V gene TRBV5-1 combines with J gene TRBJ2-7; D might be TRBD2 (6 bases). From germline, CDR1 is SGHRS and CDR2 YFSETQ. The CDR3 is 15 amino acids. Trimming took off 4 bases at V and 0 bases at J, with 14 bases between the two ends.

This clonotype was counted many times. The rearrangement uses TRBV6-1 and TRBJ1-2; the D is unclear. The CDR3 consists of 13 residues. The V end was cut by 5 bases, the J end by 7 bases, with 14 bases between. Per the germline V gene, CDR1 is MNHNS and CDR2 is SASEGT. The CDR3 DNA is TGTGCCAGCAGTCTGAGCATGGCCTCTGGCTACACCTTC. It codes for CASSLSMASGYTF.

About this clonotype itself: It may be a read error: a sequence one base away is much more abundant. This sequence joins TRBV4-1 and TRBJ1-2, with a tentative D call TRBD1 (5 bases). Germline assignment: CDR1 MGHRA and CDR2 YSYEKL. CDR3 size: 16 residues. The DNA for the CDR3 is TGCGCCAGCAGCCAAGCTTCGGGGCCTGCTAACTATGGCTACGCCTTC. This translates into CASSQASGPANYGYAF.

In its sample, this clonotype was seen a few times. This chain connects TRBV5-4 to TRBJ1-4; a weak D match, TRBD1 (6 bases). Looked up from germline, CDR1 is SGHNT and CDR2 is YYREEE (reference sequence). The CDR3 length is 15 residues. Trimming removed 4 bases at V and 0 bases at J, with 10 bases between. The CDR3, as DNA: TGTGCCAGCAGCCGGGGGGGCTCAACTAATGAAAAACTGTTTTTT. Protein product: CASSRGGSTNEKLFF.

This clonotype appeared many times. The V call is TRBV15, the J call TRBJ2-1; 8 nucleotides agree with TRBD1. This CDR3 has 16 amino acids. Looked up from germline, CDR1 is LNHNV and CDR2 is YYDKDF (reference sequence). V trimming: 1 base; J trimming: 4 bases; junction bases outside the gene matches: 6. The CDR3 loop is CATSRGGQGAYNEQFF. As DNA, the CDR3 is TGTGCCACCAGCAGAGGCGGGCAGGGGGCGTACAATGAGCAGTTCTTC.

This chain connects TRBV18 to TRBJ1-5; D perhaps matches TRBD1 (5 bases). The CDR3 totals 15 residues. Trimming removed 3 bases at V and 9 bases at J, with 18 bases between. Germline CDR1 reads KGHSH; CDR2 reads LQKENI. CDR3 residues: CASSPGGSGHRPQHF. In nucleotides, the CDR3 is TGTGCCAGCTCACCGGGGGGGTCAGGGCATCGGCCCCAGCATTTT.

Points on this clonotype: A much larger clone differs from this one at a single base, so this may be a read error. The genes are TRBV9 and TRBJ1-1, with 7 bases identical to TRBD1. The junction had 5 bases not matched to a gene; V was cut back by 4 bases and J by 5 bases. CDR3 length: 13 residues. Germline CDR1 and CDR2: SGDLS and YYNGEE. Written as DNA, the CDR3 is TGTGCCAGCAGCTACACAGGGGCGACTGAAGCTTTCTTT. Translated, it gives CASSYTGATEAFF.

There are a few counts of this clonotype. A much larger clonotype is one base distant, so this may be a read error. The conserved closing phenylalanine or tryptophan is absent in this CDR3, likely reflecting a read error. The chain employs TRBV29-1 and TRBJ1-2; D gene ambiguous. V shed 2 bases and J shed 5 bases, with 12 bases lying between them. The CDR3 loop spans 13 amino acids. From germline, CDR1 is SQVTM and CDR2 ANQGSEA. DNA of the CDR3: TGCAGCGTTGAACTACAGACCGTATATGGCTACACCTCC. Its translation is CSVELQTVYGYTS.

This clonotype was recorded many times. The rearrangement links TRBV4-2 to TRBJ2-5, with D possibly matching TRBD1 (6 bases). Germline V gives CDR1 LGHNA, CDR2 YNFKEQ. The V end was cut by 0 bases, the J end by 4 bases, with 9 bases between. This CDR3 comprises 14 residues. In DNA, the CDR3 is TGTGCCAGCAGCCAAGATCAGGGGCGAGAGACCCAGTACTTC. Its protein is CASSQDQGRETQYF.

With respect to this clonotype: Relative to the germline gene, one junction end is altered; a read error may explain this. The chain joins TRBV25-1 to TRBJ1-2, with D tentatively TRBD1 (6 bases). The CDR3 covers 16 residues. Germline lookup yields CDR1 MGHDK and CDR2 SYGVNS. The CDR3 DNA follows: TGCGCCAGCAGCCAAGATTTCGGGGGCAGGGGCGGGGGCTACACCTTC. Translating it yields CASSQDFGGRGGGYTF.

In its sample, this clonotype was seen many times. This chain uses TRBV4-1 with TRBJ1-6; D gene uncertain. Trimming cost V 1 base and J 10 bases, with 11 bases left between them. Germline V gene lookup returns CDR1 MGHRA and CDR2 YSYEKL. CDR3 length: 14 amino acids. CDR3: CASSQVRARSPLHF. The CDR3 bases are TGCGCCAGCAGCCAAGTTCGTGCCAGATCACCCCTCCACTTT.

The sample holds a few counts of this clonotype. The rearrangement joins TRBV7-9 to TRBJ1-4; no reliable D call. Germline CDR1 SEHNR, CDR2 FQNEAQ (reference sequence). This CDR3 comprises 18 residues. Trimming cost V 0 bases and J 0 bases, with 14 bases left between them. The CDR3 region is CASSLAKLPAATNEKLFF. Written as DNA, the CDR3 is TGTGCCAGCAGCTTAGCGAAACTACCGGCAGCAACTAATGAAAAACTGTTTTTT.

This clonotype was counted at least ten times. The V and J genes are TRBV4-1 and TRBJ2-7; a possible D gene is TRBD1 (6 bases). There are 15 residues in the CDR3. Germline values: CDR1 MGHRA, CDR2 YSYEKL. The V end lost 3 bases, the J end lost 5 bases, and 17 bases lay between the germline ends. The CDR3 DNA is TGCGCCAGCAGCCACTCCCCAGGGGCCGCCGACGAGCAGTACTTC. This encodes CASSHSPGAADEQYF.

In its sample, this clonotype was seen once. The chain couples TRBV29-1 to TRBJ2-1; D may be TRBD2 (6 bases). The germline V gene encodes CDR1 SQVTM and CDR2 ANQGSEA. V lost 6 bases, J lost 0 bases, and 24 bases lay in between. The CDR3 runs 18 residues. As DNA, the CDR3 is TGCAGCGTCGAATTAAAGACTAGAGCCGTTTACTCCTACAATGAGCAGTTCTTC. Protein product: CSVELKTRAVYSYNEQFF.